One sample yielded the 18 T cell receptor beta chains listed below, sequenced in a study of blood T cell repertoires in COVID-19 (dated by TCRdb to about 2020). Library generation was performed with the immunoSEQ multiplex PCR assay. Drawn from immuneACCESS, this table holds only the in-frame rearrangements with V and J called that TCRdb kept. Clones are partly lost; checked studies trace under half to an unresolved V gene and leave the rest unexplained. The sample table shows about 34,000 clones, and roughly 74% are seen once. Roughly 14% of the sample is held by the ten biggest clonotypes. Sequencing was carried out using peripheral blood. All receptors come from a man older than 75 with active or convalescent COVID-19.

This clone is a singleton in its sample. The gene calls are TRBV12-5 and TRBJ2-1; 7 positions agree with TRBD1. Germline CDR1 is LGHNT and CDR2 is FRNRAP. The CDR3 has 15 residues. V lost 5 bases to trimming and J lost 6 bases; unmatched junction nucleotides: 10. The CDR3 DNA reads as TGTGCTAGTGGTCCAGGACAGGCTCCGCTCAATGAGCAGTTCTTC. Encoded protein: CASGPGQAPLNEQFF.

By sample fraction, this clone is medium-sized. J is TRBJ2-6 and V is TRBV7-9; 9 bases map to TRBD1. V trimming: 4 bases; J trimming: 0 bases; junction bases outside the gene matches: 7. CDR1 SEHNR and CDR2 FQNEAQ come from the germline V gene (reference sequence). The CDR3 sequence is 18 residues long. The CDR3 DNA reads TGTGCCAGCAGCTCCGGGACAGGGACCCTCTCTGGGGCCAACGTCCTGACTTTC. This codes for CASSSGTGTLSGANVLTF.

The sample holds a few counts of this clone. The chain is built from TRBV5-1 and TRBJ2-5; no reliable D call. Trimming pared 4 bases from V and 5 bases from J, leaving 15 bases between. The germline V gene has CDR1 SGHRS and CDR2 YFSETQ. The CDR3 length is 14 residues. This CDR3 reads CASSPLVQKETQYF. CDR3 coding DNA: TGCGCCAGCAGCCCCTTAGTACAGAAGGAGACCCAGTACTTC.

The table lists this clone with a few counts. The chain is built from TRBV29-1 and TRBJ1-1, with 7 bases that match TRBD1. This CDR3 has 11 residues. Germline V lookup: CDR1 SQVTM, CDR2 ANQGSEA. Trimming took 0 bases from V and 11 from J; bases not matched to a gene: 3. CDR3 nucleotides: TGCAGCGTTGAAGAAAAGGGGGCGGCTTTCTTT. Translating it yields CSVEEKGAAFF.

CDR3 amino acids: CASSQTGSGRAPMQYF. In DNA form, the CDR3 reads TGTGCCAGCAGCCAAACTGGCAGCGGGAGGGCACCCATGCAGTACTTC. The V and J genes are TRBV3-1 (or the pseudogene TRBV3-2) and TRBJ2-7; 10 nucleotides match TRBD2. Germline trimming cut 2 bases from V and 9 bases from J; bases unmatched to any gene: 13. The CDR3 sequence is 16 residues long. Germline CDR1 reads LGHDT; CDR2 reads YNNKEL (reference sequence).

The V call is TRBV20-1, the J call TRBJ2-7; the match to TRBD2 covers 7 bases. Germline V gene sequence: CDR1 DFQATT, CDR2 SNEGSKA (reference sequence). The CDR3 consists of 14 residues. V was pared by 3 bases and J by 7 bases, with 12 bases of the junction left unmatched. CDR3 bases: TGCAGTGCTAGTGTGGGGAGCGGGGCGAAAGAGCAGTACTTC. Translated, it gives CSASVGSGAKEQYF.

The gene calls are TRBV5-6 and TRBJ2-1, with D uncertain. This CDR3 has 14 residues. CDR1 and CDR2 (germline): SGHDT, YYEEEE. The germline V and J ends were trimmed by 4 bases and 4 bases, with 12 bases remaining between them. DNA of the CDR3: TGTGCCAGCAGCCCCCAGGATTGGTACAATGAGCAGTTCTTC. Encoded protein: CASSPQDWYNEQFF.

J is TRBJ2-1 and V is TRBV19, with 7 bases aligning to TRBD1. The germline CDR1 and CDR2 sequences are LNHDA and SQIVND (reference sequence). This CDR3 is 16 amino acids long. Trimming removed 5 bases from V and 2 bases from J; junction bases left unmatched: 9. The DNA of the CDR3 is TGTGCCAGTAGTTCCCGGGACAGCTTACCCTACAATGAGCAGTTCTTC. Its protein product is CASSSRDSLPYNEQFF.

This clone was seen a single time. The chain links TRBV6-5 to TRBJ2-7; possibly TRBD1 for D (6 bases). CDR3 length: 15 residues. V lost 5 bases and J lost 2, with 16 bases in between. Germline-derived CDR1 and CDR2 are MNHEY and SVGAGI. The CDR3 bases are TGTGCCAGCAGTACGACAGGCGACTCGACCTACGAGCAGTACTTC. Its translation is CASSTTGDSTYEQYF.

This rearrangement joins TRBV10-2 to TRBJ1-3; 7 nucleotides match TRBD1. CDR3 size: 12 residues. The V gene's germline CDR1 is WSHSY and CDR2 SAAADI. Trimming cost V 2 bases and J 11 bases; bases outside gene matches: 3. The CDR3: CASSEIQGAIYF. CDR3 DNA: TGCGCCAGCAGTGAGATCCAGGGGGCCATATATTTT.

The genes are TRBV18 and TRBJ2-7; 8 nucleotides match TRBD2. The CDR3 contains 19 residues. The germline CDR1 and CDR2 sequences are KGHSH and LQKENI. V lost 4 bases, J lost 0 bases, and 17 bases stayed unmatched. CDR3 sequence (DNA): TGTGCCAGCTCACTCACCGGCGGGACAACTAGCGGTAGCTCCTACGAGCAGTACTTC. It yields the protein CASSLTGGTTSGSSYEQYF.

The chain couples TRBV6-1 to TRBJ2-7; 8 positions agree with TRBD1. The V gene end was trimmed by 3 bases and the J gene end by 7 bases; junction bases not matched to a gene: 5. Germline assignment: CDR1 MNHNS and CDR2 SASEGT. The CDR3 sequence is 13 residues long. The CDR3 region is CASSEDREREQYF. CDR3 sequence (DNA): TGTGCCAGCAGTGAGGACAGGGAGAGGGAGCAGTACTTC.

The J gene is TRBJ2-7, the V gene TRBV5-4; 12 bases fit TRBD2. Germline-derived CDR1 and CDR2 are SGHNT and YYREEE (reference sequence). CDR3 size: 17 residues. Trimming took 5 bases from V and 6 from J; bases not matched to a gene: 15. The CDR3 region is CASRQHTSGRISLEQYF. CDR3 DNA sequence: TGTGCCAGCAGGCAGCATACTAGCGGGAGGATTTCCCTCGAGCAGTACTTC.

The V gene is TRBV14, the J gene TRBJ1-1, with a weak D call TRBD1 (6 bases). Per the germline V gene, CDR1 is SGHDN and CDR2 is FVKESK. The V gene lost 3 bases and the J gene lost 4 bases, with 18 bases spanning the gap. There are 16 residues in the CDR3. CDR3 region: CASSQALGTMGTEAFF. The CDR3, as DNA: TGTGCCAGCAGCCAGGCCTTGGGGACAATGGGCACTGAAGCTTTCTTT. Drawing the rest from reference TRBV14 and TRBJ1-1, the complete variable domain is EAGVTQFPSHSVIEKGQTVTLRCDPISGHDNLYWYRRVMGKEIKFLLHFVKESKQDESGMPNNRFLAERTGGTYSTLKVQPAELEDSGVYFCASSQALGTMGTEAFFGQGTRLTVV.

The CDR3 nucleotides are TGCAGCGTTGCTAGCGGGGAGGATCAGCCCCAGCATTTT. Residues: CSVASGEDQPQHF. The chain links TRBV29-1 to TRBJ1-5; D call uncertain. The CDR3 runs to 13 residues. V lost 4 bases to trimming and J lost 5 bases, with 12 bases between them. Germline CDR1 is SQVTM and CDR2 is ANQGSEA.

The CDR3 region is CASSPRLAGNNEQFF. CDR3 sequence (DNA): TGTGCCAGCTCACCTAGGCTAGCGGGCAACAATGAGCAGTTCTTC. The chain is built from TRBV18 and TRBJ2-1; 8 bases agree with TRBD2. Germline loops: CDR1 KGHSH, CDR2 LQKENI. V lost 3 bases, J lost 5 bases, and 6 bases stayed unmatched. The CDR3 is 15 amino acids.

V gene TRBV5-6 combines with J gene TRBJ2-3; TRBD2 matches 11 bases. The CDR3 loop spans 16 amino acids. J gave up 0 bases and V 3 bases, and 3 bases lay outside the gene matches. Per the germline V gene, CDR1 is SGHDT and CDR2 is YYEEEE. The CDR3 coding sequence is TGTGCCAGCAGCTCTAGCGGGAGGCTGAGCACAGATACGCAGTATTTT. This translates into CASSSSGRLSTDTQYF.

The chain carries TRBV4-2 and TRBJ2-5, with TRBD2 matching over 11 bases. Trimming cost V 0 bases and J 5 bases; bases outside gene matches: 17. The CDR3 consists of 20 residues. Germline CDR1 LGHNA, CDR2 YNFKEQ. The CDR3 loop is CASSQERLGLAGGLRETQYF. CDR3 DNA sequence: TGTGCCAGCAGCCAAGAACGTTTGGGGCTAGCGGGAGGACTCCGGGAGACCCAGTACTTC.